This T cell receptor (beta chain) was retrieved from a study of T cell responses to AZD1222 COVID-19 vaccine. Whole-study results and caveats: Seropositive status at baseline applied to only a handful of AZD1222 recipients.

Germline CDR1 and CDR2: MGHRA and YSYEKL. The V and J ends lost 1 base and 6 bases, in that order; junction bases with no gene match: 7. This CDR3 comprises 16 residues. This clone was seen a single time. Its specificity is not known. Assay used: immunoSEQ multiplex PCR; TCRdb lists only in-frame clones, some missing. The table has about 81,000 clones, about 86% seen once. This receptor was identified in an adult who received the AZD1222 COVID-19 vaccine. The chain carries TRBV4-1 and TRBJ1-4; 8 positions agree with TRBD1. The specimen comprised peripheral blood, sampled 28 days after the second AZD1222 dose. CDR3 protein: CASSQAPGQAHEKLFF. CDR3 DNA: TGCGCCAGCAGCCAAGCCCCGGGACAGGCCCATGAAAAACTGTTTTTT.